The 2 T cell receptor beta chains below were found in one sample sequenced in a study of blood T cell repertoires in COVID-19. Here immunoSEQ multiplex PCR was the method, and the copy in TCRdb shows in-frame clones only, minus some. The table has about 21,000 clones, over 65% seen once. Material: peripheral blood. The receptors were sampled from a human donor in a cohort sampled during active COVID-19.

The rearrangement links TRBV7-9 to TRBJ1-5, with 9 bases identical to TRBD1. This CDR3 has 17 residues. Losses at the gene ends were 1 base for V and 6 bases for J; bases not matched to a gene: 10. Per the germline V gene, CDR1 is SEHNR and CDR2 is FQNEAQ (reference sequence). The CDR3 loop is CASSLEQGALRAQPQHF. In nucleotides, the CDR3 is TGTGCCAGCAGCTTAGAACAGGGGGCGTTACGGGCTCAGCCCCAGCATTTT. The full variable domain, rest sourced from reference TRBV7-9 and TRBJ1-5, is DTGVSQNPRHKITKRGQNVTFRCDPISEHNRLYWYRQTLGQGPEFLTYFQNEAQLEKSRLLSDRFSAERPKGSFSTLEIQRTEQGDSAMYLCASSLEQGALRAQPQHFGDGTRLSIL.

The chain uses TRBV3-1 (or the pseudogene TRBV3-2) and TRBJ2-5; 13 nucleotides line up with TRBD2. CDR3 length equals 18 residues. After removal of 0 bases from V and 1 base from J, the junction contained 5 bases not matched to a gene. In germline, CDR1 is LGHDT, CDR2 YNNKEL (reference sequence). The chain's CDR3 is CASSQDLGLAGSQETQYF. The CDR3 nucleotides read TGTGCCAGCAGCCAAGATCTGGGACTAGCGGGATCCCAAGAGACCCAGTACTTC.